This T cell receptor (beta chain) stems from a study of blood T cell repertoires in COVID-19 (dated by TCRdb to about 2020). Background for the entire study: Collaborator samples came from the United States, Italy and Spain and covered acute and convalescent phases of COVID-19. Samples were obtained from the ongoing ImmuneRACE study (first 160 participants) and from over a thousand subjects provided by 6 global collaborators. The repertoires were made available in a free public database intended to serve as a resource for research on the immune response to SARS-CoV-2. Subjects who had been exposed to COVID-19, were actively infected with it, or had recovered from it provided the deeply sampled blood TCRbeta repertoires that made up the dataset. HLA class I and class II types, where available, came from metadata supplied by the sample provider rather than from assay-based typing. The material from the prospective study consisted of cDNA or gDNA derived from T cells, B-cell-depleted T cells, or PBMCs. Nearly every sample came with metadata listing a de-identified subject ID, COVID-19 status, age in years and sex.

Broader findings and caveats from the paper: The quantity of clinical and demographic metadata differed by source and by participant and was supplied without curation.

The CDR3 measures 15 amino acids from cysteine to phenylalanine. Of the read, only the CDR3 DNA is kept; its 45 bases are in frame from base 1. The V end loses 0 bases and the J end loses 3 bases, and a stretch of 11 bases separates them. In the germline V gene, CDR1 corresponds to SGHRS and CDR2 to YFSETQ. Whole blood was collected in K2EDTA tubes by collaborating institutions according to the institutions' own protocols. For TCRbeta analysis, collaborator samples were shipped as frozen whole blood, as isolated PBMCs, or as DNA extracted from either sample type. Notes on this clone: This receptor's antigen is unknown. The sample holds no much larger clone one base away, and base qualities are not on file.

TCRbeta CDR3 regions were amplified from genomic DNA by means of the immunoSEQ Assay, a bias-controlled multiplex PCR. For the original study's pipeline: Within the assay, amplification of reference gene primers was used to estimate how many nucleated cells each sample contained. To quantify the absolute abundance of each unique TCRbeta CDR3 rearrangement, sequence reads were collapsed and filtered. Productive Simpson clonality was computed per sample as the square root of Simpson's diversity index over productive rearrangements. The source is immuneACCESS, and TCRdb retained only in-frame sequences with V and J called. Part of the clones is not carried over; for the studies checked, unresolved V genes explain less than half of this, and the remainder is unexplained. For V, J and clone size, that table is used; D and trimming come from the DNA. The sample has some 53,000 clones on record, about nine tenths of them singletons. The ten largest clones represent 11% to 15% of the sample.

The sequence is built from TRBV5-1 and TRBJ2-3; the D gene is perhaps TRBD1, from 6 matching bases. Sequences were obtained from peripheral blood. This clonotype was obtained from a man between 65 and 85 years old with acute or convalescent COVID-19. The nucleotides read TGCGCCAGCAGCTTGGTGCAGGGGATAACAGATACGCAGTATTTT. Its amino acids are CASSLVQGITDTQYF.